The 2 T cell receptor beta chains reported below all come from one sample, sequenced in a study of T cells in Graves' hyperthyroidism and ophthalmopathy. Researchers amplified the TCR beta CDR3 regions from RNA transcripts. During a first-round RT-PCR of the TCR CDR3, the HTBI primer set was used. TCRdb processed the multiplex PCR reads anew with MiXCR; each CDR3 protein has one entry. The data show 200,000 to 250,000 distinct CDR3 sequences, roughly 22% seen once. Source material: blood. The receptors were gathered from a woman in her thirties or forties with Graves' ophthalmopathy.

The J gene is TRBJ2-5, the V gene TRBV7-2, with 9 bases that match TRBD1. The CDR3 contains 16 residues. In germline, CDR1 is SGHTA, CDR2 FQGNSA. V lost 5 bases and J lost 1; bases outside the gene matches: 8. The CDR3 sequence: CASSPSGTGIQETQYF. DNA of the CDR3: TGTGCCAGCAGCCCCTCCGGGACAGGGATCCAAGAGACCCAGTACTTC. Full variable domain (rest looked up from reference TRBV7-2 and TRBJ2-5): GAGVSQSPSNKVTEKGKDVELRCDPISGHTALYWYRQSLGQGLEFLIYFQGNSAPDKSGLPSDRFSAERTGGSVSTLTIQRTQQEDSAVYLCASSPSGTGIQETQYFGPGTRLLVL.

This clonotype came up many times. The chain couples TRBV7-2 to TRBJ2-5, with 14 bases fitting TRBD2. The germline V gene encodes CDR1 SGHTA and CDR2 FQGNSA. With 5 bases clipped from V and 5 bases from J, the junction kept 10 bases outside the gene matches. CDR3 length: 17 amino acids. In nucleotides, the CDR3 is TGTGCCAGCAGCCCAGGGACTAGCGGGAGTGGTAGGGAGACCCAGTACTTC. Its protein product is CASSPGTSGSGRETQYF. Full variable domain (remainder filled in from reference TRBV7-2 and TRBJ2-5): GAGVSQSPSNKVTEKGKDVELRCDPISGHTALYWYRQSLGQGLEFLIYFQGNSAPDKSGLPSDRFSAERTGGSVSTLTIQRTQQEDSAVYLCASSPGTSGSGRETQYFGPGTRLLVL.